The entry below describes one TCR beta chain. Its antigen is still unknown. Markers CD45RO/CCR7/CD25/CD127/CD95/CD27 served to sort CD4+ naive, central memory, regulatory and stem cell-like memory cells. This record belongs to a study of beta chain features in type 1 diabetes. CDR1 and CDR2 (germline): SGHRS, YFSETQ. The CDR3 sequence is 15 residues long. V lost 5 bases, J lost 0 bases, and 6 bases stayed unmatched. TCRB transcripts that were expressed got sequenced, as all of the isolated RNA had been reverse transcribed. Assay used: immunoSEQ multiplex PCR; TCRdb lists only in-frame clones, some missing. Here the sample spans more than 350,000 clones, roughly 10% being singletons. Study-wide results and caveats: Moderately but significantly shorter TCRB CDR3s were found in Type 1 diabetes patients in all four CD4+ subsets. In comparison with healthy donors, patients had naive, central memory and Treg TCRB repertoires that appeared more similar.

This rearrangement joins TRBV5-1 to TRBJ2-7; 9 positions match TRBD2. The clonotype was recovered from a woman between 18 and 29 years old in good health. The material sequenced was naive CD4+ T cells from blood. The CDR3 loop is CASSTGTSSSYEQYF. The DNA for the CDR3 is TGCGCCAGCAGTACCGGGACTAGCAGCTCCTACGAGCAGTACTTC.